The 30 T cell receptor beta chains below were found in one sample sequenced in a study of cytomegalovirus exposure and HLA in healthy donors. 60 Vbeta and 13 Jbeta primers were used in PCR. Clones were sequenced by immunoSEQ multiplex PCR, and TCRdb holds only the in-frame ones, with some missing. This sample has a few hundred thousand clones, with around 90% found just once. Sequenced material: PBMCs. The receptors derive from a girl aged 2 to 10 in good health and CMV-seronegative.

The rearrangement uses TRBV5-1 and TRBJ2-7, with D possibly TRBD2 on 6 matching bases. The CDR3 spans 13 residues. The germline V gene encodes CDR1 SGHRS and CDR2 YFSETQ. The V and J ends lost 0 bases and 2 bases respectively, with 6 bases between them. DNA for the CDR3: TGCGCCAGCAGCTTGGGCGGGACCTACGAGCAGTACTTC. The encoded protein is CASSLGGTYEQYF.

V and J are TRBV7-2 and TRBJ2-1, with D uncertain. The CDR3 extends over 17 amino acids. Trimming took 5 bases from V and 2 from J, leaving 19 bases between them. CDR1 and CDR2 from the germline V gene are SGHTA and FQGNSA. CDR3 region: CASSTSTSGFTYNEQFF. Written as DNA, the CDR3 is TGTGCCAGCAGCACTTCTACCTCAGGCTTTACCTACAATGAGCAGTTCTTC.

The chain recombines TRBV19 with TRBJ2-1, with a tentative D call TRBD1 (6 bases). The germline gives CDR1 LNHDA, CDR2 SQIVND (reference sequence). V shed 3 bases and J shed 4 bases, with 19 bases lying between them. This CDR3 contains 17 residues. As DNA, the CDR3 is TGTGCCAGTAGTATTAAGGGGGTTGAGCTTAGTTACAATGAGCAGTTCTTC. It is translated as CASSIKGVELSYNEQFF.

This clone came up once. The rearrangement uses TRBV7-2 and TRBJ2-7; D remains unclear. Trimming stripped 1 base from V and 2 bases from J, with 6 bases between. The CDR3 sequence is 13 residues long. Germline V gene sequence: CDR1 SGHTA, CDR2 FQGNSA. For the CDR3, the DNA is TGTGCCAGCAGCTTAGTAGCAACCTACGAGCAGTACTTC. Translating it yields CASSLVATYEQYF. The full variable domain, rest sourced from reference TRBV7-2 and TRBJ2-7, is GAGVSQSPSNKVTEKGKDVELRCDPISGHTALYWYRQSLGQGLEFLIYFQGNSAPDKSGLPSDRFSAERTGGSVSTLTIQRTQQEDSAVYLCASSLVATYEQYFGPGTRLTVT.

The V gene is TRBV6-5, the J gene TRBJ1-1, with 7 bases lining up with TRBD1. V lost 2 bases and J lost 5; bases outside the gene matches: 5. The CDR3 contains 14 residues. Germline V gene data show CDR1 as MNHEY and CDR2 as SVGAGI. CDR3 sequence: CASSYGDRATEAFF. The DNA of the CDR3 is TGTGCCAGCAGTTACGGAGACAGGGCAACTGAAGCTTTCTTT.

The rearrangement links TRBV10-3 to TRBJ2-3, with 8 bases lining up with TRBD2. The CDR3 length is 14 residues. Germline V gene data show CDR1 as ENHRY and CDR2 as SYGVKD. V gave up 6 bases and J gave up 2 bases; unmatched junction bases: 4. CDR3 sequence: CAISVGGATDTQYF. In DNA, the CDR3 is TGTGCCATCAGCGTCGGGGGGGCCACAGATACGCAGTATTTT.

This clone was detected a few times. CDR3 sequence reads: CASSIWGQPQHF. In DNA, the CDR3 is TGTGCCAGTAGTATATGGGGCCAGCCCCAGCATTTT. V is TRBV19 and J is TRBJ1-5; TRBD1 might be the D (5 bases). The CDR3 consists of 12 residues. V was trimmed by 2 bases and J by 7 bases, leaving 6 bases between them. From germline, CDR1 is LNHDA and CDR2 SQIVND (reference sequence).

This chain joins TRBV5-4 and TRBJ2-1, with a possible D match to TRBD1 (5 bases). CDR1 and CDR2 (germline): SGHNT, YYREEE (reference sequence). V lost 0 bases and J lost 0, with 10 bases in between. The CDR3 loop spans 16 amino acids. CDR3 in amino acids: CASSLEGQSSYNEQFF. The CDR3 DNA reads TGTGCCAGCAGCTTGGAGGGGCAGTCCTCCTACAATGAGCAGTTCTTC.

With respect to this clone: This sample includes further DNA sequences coding for the same CDR3. The CDR3 nucleotides read TGTGCCAGCAGTTTATTCCCTCAAGAGACCCAGTACTTC. Translated, it gives CASSLFPQETQYF. This rearrangement joins TRBV27 to TRBJ2-5; D uncertain. Germline loops: CDR1 MNHEY, CDR2 SMNVEV (reference sequence). There are 13 residues in the CDR3. Trimming stripped 1 base from V and 2 bases from J, with 5 bases between.

CDR3 loop: CASSQEWTSGSTDTQYF. CDR3 nucleotides: TGTGCCAGCAGCCAAGAATGGACTAGCGGAAGCACAGATACGCAGTATTTT. This rearrangement joins TRBV4-2 to TRBJ2-3, with TRBD2 matching 10 bases. V lost 0 bases and J lost 0; bases outside the gene matches: 3. Per germline, CDR1 LGHNA and CDR2 YNFKEQ. CDR3 size: 17 residues.

In regard to this clone: Other DNA sequences from this sample encode an identical CDR3 as well. The chain employs TRBV9 and TRBJ2-3, with 12 nucleotides matching TRBD2. The V gene's germline CDR1 is SGDLS and CDR2 YYNGEE. The CDR3 runs to 15 residues. V lost 2 bases and J lost 4; bases outside the gene matches: 2. The CDR3 sequence: CASSVTSGGADTQYF. CDR3 nucleotide sequence: TGTGCCAGCAGCGTGACTAGCGGGGGTGCAGATACGCAGTATTTT.

J is TRBJ2-1 and V is TRBV6-1; D possibly corresponds to TRBD2 (6 bases). CDR3 length: 12 amino acids. Between the trimmed V and J ends, which lost 10 bases and 3 bases, there was a span of 10 bases. Germline V gene sequence: CDR1 MNHNS, CDR2 SASEGT. The CDR3 DNA reads as TGTGCCAACGGACTAAACTACAATGAGCAGTTCTTC. The encoded protein is CANGLNYNEQFF.

The gene calls are TRBV7-9 and TRBJ2-4; TRBD1 agrees at 7 bases. The CDR3 contains 16 residues. Germline-derived CDR1 and CDR2 are SEHNR and FQNEAQ (reference sequence). Trimming at V came to 3 bases and at J to 2 bases, leaving 7 bases not matched to a gene. Written as DNA, the CDR3 is TGTGCCAGCAGCTTCTCCTACAGGGGTTCCAAAAACATTCAGTACTTC. It encodes CASSFSYRGSKNIQYF.

The V call is TRBV10-2, the J call TRBJ2-7; a weak D match, TRBD1 (6 bases). In germline, CDR1 is WSHSY, CDR2 SAAADI. The V end lost 6 bases, the J end lost 2 bases, and 14 bases lay between the germline ends. CDR3 length: 14 residues. The DNA for the CDR3 is TGCGCCAGCAGAAAAGGGACATTAGCCTACGAGCAGTACTTC. It codes for CASRKGTLAYEQYF.

This clone is a singleton in its sample. The rearrangement links TRBV5-4 to TRBJ1-1; D gene ambiguous. CDR1 is SGHNT and CDR2 is YYREEE in the germline V gene (reference sequence). The CDR3 consists of 14 residues. Deletions cut 2 bases from V and 1 base from J, with 9 bases between. The CDR3 region is CASSFRGKNTEAFF. CDR3 sequence (DNA): TGTGCCAGCAGCTTCCGGGGTAAGAACACTGAAGCTTTCTTT.

The chain employs TRBV5-5 and TRBJ2-7, with 11 bases matching TRBD2. The CDR3 consists of 14 residues. Looked up from germline, CDR1 is SGHKS and CDR2 is YYEKEE (reference sequence). V was clipped by 2 bases and J by 5 bases; unmatched bases: 3. The CDR3 sequence is CASSFTSGSDEQYF. CDR3 coding DNA: TGTGCCAGCAGCTTTACTAGCGGGAGTGACGAGCAGTACTTC.

V gene TRBV5-1 combines with J gene TRBJ2-7; unclear D gene. The CDR3 length is 14 residues. Germline values: CDR1 SGHRS, CDR2 YFSETQ. V gave up 4 bases and J gave up 5 bases, with 16 bases separating them. The CDR3 loop reads CASSPLAPAHEQYF. Here the CDR3 DNA reads TGCGCCAGCAGCCCCCTCGCGCCCGCCCACGAGCAGTACTTC. The whole variable domain, remainder taken from reference TRBV5-1 and TRBJ2-7, is KAGVTQTPRYLIKTRGQQVTLSCSPISGHRSVSWYQQTPGQGLQFLFEYFSETQRNKGNFPGRFSGRQFSNSRSEMNVSTLELGDSALYLCASSPLAPAHEQYFGPGTRLTVT.

The chain links TRBV27 to TRBJ2-3, with 8 bases matching TRBD2. Per the germline V gene, CDR1 is MNHEY and CDR2 is SMNVEV (reference sequence). CDR3 length: 16 residues. V was pared by 2 bases and J by 6 bases, with 10 bases of the junction left unmatched. CDR3 bases: TGTGCCAGCAGTTTAAATGGACTAAGCGGGAGTGATACGCAGTATTTT. This sequence encodes CASSLNGLSGSDTQYF.

This CDR3 is CASSPDGALGGETQYF. CDR3 nucleotide sequence: TGTGCCAGCAGCCCAGACGGAGCCCTGGGGGGGGAGACCCAGTACTTC. The gene calls are TRBV11-2 and TRBJ2-5, with 7 positions matching TRBD2. The length of the CDR3 is 16 residues. The trim removed 5 bases at V and 5 bases at J, leaving 14 bases unmatched. Germline lookup yields CDR1 SGHAT and CDR2 FQNNGV.

This clone was counted once. The chain uses TRBV27 and TRBJ2-7; 9 positions agree with TRBD1. Trimming at V came to 6 bases and at J to 4 bases, leaving 7 bases not matched to a gene. The CDR3 runs to 14 residues. The V gene's germline CDR1 is MNHEY and CDR2 SMNVEV (reference sequence). The DNA of the CDR3 is TGTGCCAGCAGCACCACAGGGGGCCGGTACGAGCAGTACTTC. It specifies CASSTTGGRYEQYF.

The genes are TRBV27 and TRBJ1-2; tentatively, D is TRBD1 (6 bases). Germline CDR1 reads MNHEY; CDR2 reads SMNVEV (reference sequence). With 8 bases removed from V and 8 bases from J, the gap between germline ends came to 18 bases. CDR3 size: 13 residues. CDR3 coding DNA: TGTGCCAGCCCCCTTAGGCGGGGGCGAGGCTACACCTTC. It yields the protein CASPLRRGRGYTF.

The chain uses TRBV28 and TRBJ1-2; D gene ambiguous. Germline lookup yields CDR1 MDHEN and CDR2 SYDVKM. CDR3 length equals 12 residues. Trimming pared 5 bases from V and 4 bases from J, leaving 8 bases between. The CDR3 sequence is CASSPTSYGYTF. The CDR3 coding sequence is TGTGCCAGCAGTCCAACTTCCTATGGCTACACCTTC.

V and J are TRBV13 and TRBJ2-2; TRBD2 matches 8 bases. The J segment lost 6 bases and the V segment lost 0 bases, leaving 12 bases of the junction unmatched. Germline CDR1 PRHDT, CDR2 FYEKMQ (reference sequence). This CDR3 is 18 amino acids long. CDR3 amino acids: CASSLGHGTRGSAGELFF. CDR3 nucleotide sequence: TGTGCCAGCAGCTTAGGCCACGGGACTAGAGGGTCGGCCGGGGAGCTGTTTTTT. Drawing the rest from reference TRBV13 and TRBJ2-2, the complete variable domain is AAGVIQSPRHLIKEKRETATLKCYPIPRHDTVYWYQQGPGQDPQFLISFYEKMQSDKGSIPDRFSAQQFSDYHSELNMSSLELGDSALYFCASSLGHGTRGSAGELFFGEGSRLTVL.

The genes are TRBV6-5 and TRBJ2-7, with a possible D match to TRBD2 (6 bases). Trimming took 6 bases from V and 3 from J, leaving 15 bases between them. CDR1 MNHEY and CDR2 SVGAGI come from the germline V gene. The CDR3 contains 14 residues. The DNA of the CDR3 is TGTGCCAGCAGCCTGGGGCCGGGGGTCTACGAGCAGTACTTC. It encodes CASSLGPGVYEQYF.

The chain has TRBV7-9 and TRBJ2-3, with 10 bases lining up with TRBD1. Trimming took 5 bases from V and 0 from J; bases not matched to a gene: 5. The germline CDR1 and CDR2 sequences are SEHNR and FQNEAQ (reference sequence). CDR3 length equals 16 residues. The CDR3 sequence is CASSLRDRGSTDTQYF. The DNA for the CDR3 is TGTGCCAGCAGCCTCCGGGACAGGGGTAGCACAGATACGCAGTATTTT.

The V and J genes are TRBV7-6 and TRBJ2-5; 7 nucleotides agree with TRBD2. J lost 5 bases, V lost 6 bases, and 6 bases had no gene match. In germline, CDR1 is SGHVS, CDR2 FNYEAQ. The CDR3 length is 13 residues. Here the CDR3 reads CASSRLAWETQYF. CDR3 DNA sequence: TGTGCCAGCAGTCGACTAGCTTGGGAGACCCAGTACTTC.

The chain combines TRBV6-5 with TRBJ2-3, with 9 nucleotides matching TRBD1. V trimming: 6 bases; J trimming: 3 bases; junction bases outside the gene matches: 1. This CDR3 has 13 amino acids. Germline V gene lookup returns CDR1 MNHEY and CDR2 SVGAGI. The CDR3 DNA follows: TGTGCCAGCAGCGGACAGGGGACAGATACGCAGTATTTT. Its protein is CASSGQGTDTQYF.

This clone is a singleton in its sample. The chain carries TRBV9 and TRBJ1-1, with a possible D match to TRBD1 (6 bases). In germline, CDR1 is SGDLS, CDR2 YYNGEE. Trimming shortened V by 3 bases and J by 1 base, and 16 bases separated the two germline ends. This CDR3 comprises 16 residues. For the CDR3, the DNA is TGTGCCAGCAGCGCCCATGGCAGGGGTGAGAACACTGAAGCTTTCTTT. It specifies CASSAHGRGENTEAFF.

This chain joins TRBV2 and TRBJ2-7; tentative D call: TRBD2 (6 bases). V shed 5 bases and J shed 0 bases, with 8 bases lying between them. The CDR3 spans 13 residues. Per the germline V gene, CDR1 is SNHLY and CDR2 is FYNNEI. The CDR3 sequence is CASSRDFSYEQYF. In nucleotides, the CDR3 is TGTGCCAGCAGTAGGGACTTCTCCTACGAGCAGTACTTC.

The count of this clone is one. The rearrangement uses TRBV15 and TRBJ2-5; 13 nucleotides line up with TRBD2. Germline assignment: CDR1 LNHNV and CDR2 YYDKDF (reference sequence). CDR3 size: 22 residues. J was trimmed by 5 bases and V by 0 bases; bases with no gene match: 21. In DNA, the CDR3 is TGTGCCACCAGCAGAGATTCGTACGATTGGACGACTAGCGGGGGGCTACCGGAGACCCAGTACTTC. Its protein product is CATSRDSYDWTTSGGLPETQYF.